This entry lists 32 T cell receptor beta chains sequenced from one sample in a study of identical twins. Each CDR3 protein is one row after TCRdb ran MiXCR on the 5' RACE reads. The table shows around 340,000 distinct CDR3 sequences, with roughly 9% occurring only once. The source material was naive T cells sorted from blood. Source of these receptors: a woman in her forties or fifties in good health.

J is TRBJ2-7 and V is TRBV11-2; 9 nucleotides match TRBD2. The CDR3 spans 17 residues. V gave up 6 bases and J gave up 4 bases; unmatched junction bases: 16. Germline loops: CDR1 SGHAT, CDR2 FQNNGV. The CDR3 is CASRSMGEYSGGYEQYV. DNA for the CDR3: TGTGCCAGCAGGTCGATGGGGGAGTACAGCGGGGGGTACGAGCAGTACGTC.

This clonotype has just a few counts. This sequence joins TRBV5-5 and TRBJ1-2, with D possibly being TRBD1 (5 bases). The CDR3 totals 13 residues. V shed 4 bases and J shed 2 bases, with 9 bases lying between them. Germline values: CDR1 SGHKS, CDR2 YYEKEE (reference sequence). The CDR3 sequence is CASSLGANYGYTF. CDR3 sequence (DNA): TGTGCCAGCAGCCTCGGGGCCAACTATGGCTACACCTTC.

In its sample, this clonotype was seen a few times. V gene TRBV6-1 combines with J gene TRBJ2-7; TRBD2 might be the D (5 bases). CDR3 length: 14 residues. The germline gives CDR1 MNHNS, CDR2 SASEGT. Trimming pared 6 bases from V and 6 bases from J, leaving 18 bases between. The CDR3 coding sequence is TGTGCCAGCAGGGTAGCGCTGGGCCTCTCCGAGCAGTACGTC. This translates into CASRVALGLSEQYV.

This clonotype has just a few counts. V is TRBV11-1 and J is TRBJ2-5, with unresolved D. Germline V CDR1 and CDR2: SGHAT, FQDESV (reference sequence). Trimming left V 4 bases short and J 0 bases short, with 9 bases between. CDR3 size: 14 residues. This CDR3 is CASSSRTYQETQYF. DNA for the CDR3: TGTGCCAGCAGCTCACGGACCTACCAAGAGACCCAGTACTTC.

V and J are TRBV7-2 and TRBJ2-3; D remains unclear. The CDR3 length is 14 residues. Germline V gives CDR1 SGHTA, CDR2 FQGNSA. V was trimmed by 4 bases and J by 9 bases, leaving 17 bases between them. Here the CDR3 DNA reads TGTGCCAGCAGCTCTTATTTCAAGATTGACACGCAGTATTTT. Its translation is CASSSYFKIDTQYF.

V and J are TRBV20-1 and TRBJ1-1, with D unresolved. V was clipped by 6 bases and J by 3 bases, with 11 bases between them. The CDR3 consists of 12 residues. Germline-derived CDR1 and CDR2 are DFQATT and SNEGSKA (reference sequence). CDR3 DNA: TGCAGTGCGGCCCCGGCGGACACTGAAGCTTTCTTT. This encodes CSAAPADTEAFF.

This clonotype occurred many times. The chain employs TRBV7-9 and TRBJ2-2, with TRBD2 as a possible D gene (5 bases). The CDR3 covers 15 residues. Trimming shortened V by 3 bases and J by 1 base, and 9 bases separated the two germline ends. Per the germline V gene, CDR1 is SEHNR and CDR2 is FQNEAQ (reference sequence). CDR3 coding DNA: TGTGCCAGCAGCTTGATACGGGGGAACACCGGGGAGCTGTTTTTT. This codes for CASSLIRGNTGELFF.

This clonotype appeared many times. The chain has TRBV7-9 and TRBJ1-2; 9 bases map to TRBD1. CDR1 is SEHNR, CDR2 FQNEAQ, per germline (reference sequence). This CDR3 is built from 15 residues. Trimming removed 5 bases from V and 8 bases from J; junction bases left unmatched: 12. DNA for the CDR3: TGTGCCAGCAGCGCCTGGACAGGGGTGAAGGAGGGCTACACCTTC. Translation gives CASSAWTGVKEGYTF.

There are a few counts of this clonotype. The DNA is omitted, as the CDR3 cannot be located on it reliably, and the CDR3 follows TCRdb's listing. The V gene is TRBV7-5, the J gene TRBJ1-1. TRBV7-5 is a recognized pseudogene. The CDR3 adds up to 18 amino acids, both ends counted. The CDR3 loop reads CISVSEAWGQRKNTEAFF.

V gene TRBV20-1 combines with J gene TRBJ2-3; possible D gene TRBD2, 6 bases. The V end lost 3 bases, the J end lost 4 bases, and 14 bases lay between the germline ends. Germline V gives CDR1 DFQATT, CDR2 SNEGSKA (reference sequence). This CDR3 has 14 residues. The CDR3: CSARTSLTADTQYF. CDR3 coding DNA: TGCAGTGCTAGGACTAGTCTAACCGCAGATACGCAGTATTTT.

This chain connects TRBV5-1 to TRBJ2-5; TRBD2 aligns across 11 bases. The germline CDR1 and CDR2 sequences are SGHRS and YFSETQ. CDR3 length equals 15 residues. Germline trimming cut 3 bases from V and 3 bases from J; bases unmatched to any gene: 4. In DNA form, the CDR3 reads TGCGCCAGCAGCTCAGATAGCGGGAGGGAAGAGACCCAGTACTTC. This gives the protein CASSSDSGREETQYF. Based on the CDR3 plus reference TRBV5-1 and TRBJ2-5, the full variable domain is KAGVTQTPRYLIKTRGQQVTLSCSPISGHRSVSWYQQTPGQGLQFLFEYFSETQRNKGNFPGRFSGRQFSNSRSEMNVSTLELGDSALYLCASSSDSGREETQYFGPGTRLLVL.

This clonotype has a count of ten or more. The gene calls are TRBV29-1 and TRBJ2-3; D gene ambiguous. V lost 4 bases and J 0 bases, leaving 8 bases between the germline ends. The CDR3 runs to 13 residues. Germline lookup yields CDR1 SQVTM and CDR2 ANQGSEA. The CDR3 DNA is TGCAGCGTTGGTGGGATGAGCACAGATACGCAGTATTTT. Its protein is CSVGGMSTDTQYF.

This clonotype has at least ten counts. The genes are TRBV7-9 and TRBJ1-5; D is perhaps TRBD1 (6 bases). In germline, CDR1 is SEHNR, CDR2 FQNEAQ (reference sequence). Trimming took off 1 base at V and 11 bases at J, with 12 bases between the two ends. CDR3 length equals 13 residues. As DNA, the CDR3 is TGTGCCAGCAGCTTAGAGGGGGAAGGGTCCCAGCATTTT. Encoded protein: CASSLEGEGSQHF.

In this sample, this clonotype turned up many times. The V gene is TRBV5-6, the J gene TRBJ2-7, with D tentatively TRBD2 (5 bases). CDR1 is SGHDT and CDR2 is YYEEEE in the germline V gene. Trimming removed 1 base from V and 2 bases from J, with 13 bases in between. The CDR3 loop spans 15 amino acids. Here the CDR3 DNA reads TGTGCCAGCAGCTTGCTGGCGGGCGACACCTACGAGCAGTACTTC. This encodes CASSLLAGDTYEQYF.

This clonotype occurred many times. The chain recombines TRBV29-1 with TRBJ2-7, with a weak D call TRBD2 (5 bases). V shed 4 bases and J shed 3 bases, with 10 bases lying between them. The germline V gene encodes CDR1 SQVTM and CDR2 ANQGSEA. This CDR3 has 12 residues. The CDR3 region has the DNA TGCAGCGTTGGGGTAGGAGGCTACGAGCAGTACTTC. This gives the protein CSVGVGGYEQYF.

There are many counts of this clonotype. V gene TRBV10-3 combines with J gene TRBJ2-5; 7 nucleotides match TRBD2. The germline gives CDR1 ENHRY, CDR2 SYGVKD. The CDR3 is made up of 18 amino acids. V trimming: 3 bases; J trimming: 0 bases; junction bases outside the gene matches: 13. The CDR3 coding sequence is TGTGCCATCAGTGATCCAGAGGGCCTGCGGGAGTACCAAGAGACCCAGTACTTC. Residues: CAISDPEGLREYQETQYF.

The sample holds a few counts of this clonotype. The chain carries TRBV10-3 and TRBJ2-4, with D possibly being TRBD2 (7 bases). The CDR3 loop spans 18 amino acids. Germline V gene data show CDR1 as ENHRY and CDR2 as SYGVKD. V shed 6 bases and J shed 1 base, with 22 bases lying between them. For the CDR3, the DNA is TGTGCCATCAGGGAAGAGCTCTCGGGGGGCGACGCCAAAAACATTCAGTACTTC. Translated: CAIREELSGGDAKNIQYF.

This clonotype was detected only a few times. The V call is TRBV24-1, the J call TRBJ2-3, with 10 positions matching TRBD2. In germline, CDR1 is KGHDR, CDR2 SFDVKD. The CDR3 totals 15 residues. V lost 4 bases, J lost 5 bases, and 5 bases stayed unmatched. The CDR3 nucleotides read TGTGCCACCAGTGACCAAGCGGGAGGGAAAGATACGCAGTATTTT. Protein product: CATSDQAGGKDTQYF.

This rearrangement joins TRBV30 to TRBJ2-7; 7 nucleotides align to TRBD1. This CDR3 spans 11 amino acids. CDR1 GTSNPN and CDR2 SVGIG come from the germline V gene (reference sequence). V gave up 7 bases and J gave up 4 bases; unmatched junction bases: 4. The CDR3 spells CALGGRYEQYF. The CDR3 nucleotides read TGTGCCTTAGGGGGCAGATACGAGCAGTACTTC.

As concerns this clonotype: A junction boundary mismatches the germline segment, possibly from a read error. The chain combines TRBV7-3 with TRBJ2-7; D may match TRBD1 or TRBD2 (5 bases each). The CDR3 extends over 13 amino acids. CDR1 SGHTA and CDR2 FQGTGA come from the germline V gene. The CDR3 coding sequence is TGTGCCGGCAGCTTAAGATGGGGGTACGAGCAGTACTTC. This sequence encodes CAGSLRWGYEQYF.

This clonotype was seen a few times. V usage is TRBV6-1 and J usage is TRBJ1-2; no firm D call. The CDR3 loop spans 13 amino acids. Trimming stripped 0 bases from V and 2 bases from J, with 4 bases between. Germline V gene lookup returns CDR1 MNHNS and CDR2 SASEGT. CDR3 DNA sequence: TGTGCCAGCAGTGAAGCGCGGAACTATGGCTACACCTTC. Translating it yields CASSEARNYGYTF.

In its sample, this clonotype was seen a few times. The chain combines TRBV6-2 or TRBV6-3 with TRBJ2-1; D perhaps matches TRBD1 (5 bases). The CDR3 contains 15 residues. Looked up from germline, CDR1 is MNHEY and CDR2 is SVGEGT. V was cut by 7 bases and J by 8 bases, with 21 bases left in between. As DNA, the CDR3 is TGTGCCAGCACCCCAATCCCAGGGTCAAGGGATGAGCAGTTCTTC. This codes for CASTPIPGSRDEQFF.

This clonotype has only a few counts. This chain joins TRBV5-1 and TRBJ2-3; D assignment may be TRBD1 or TRBD2 (7 bases each). CDR1 and CDR2 (germline): SGHRS, YFSETQ. V was trimmed by 4 bases and J by 6 bases, leaving 18 bases between them. The CDR3 spans 15 residues. CDR3 coding DNA: TGCGCCAGCAGCCTACAGGGGAGGGAGATCGATACGCAGTATTTT. It specifies CASSLQGREIDTQYF.

The chain joins TRBV20-1 to TRBJ2-2, with TRBD1 matching over 10 bases. The CDR3 extends over 15 amino acids. The V gene end was trimmed by 5 bases and the J gene end by 6 bases; junction bases not matched to a gene: 9. CDR1 and CDR2 from the germline V gene are DFQATT and SNEGSKA (reference sequence). CDR3 amino acids: CSASPRDRGPGELFF. In DNA, the CDR3 is TGCAGTGCTTCGCCCCGGGACAGGGGCCCCGGGGAGCTGTTTTTT.

This clonotype was recorded once. CDR3 residues: CAPDEEQYV. For the CDR3, the DNA is TGTGCCCCAGACGAAGAGCAGTACGTC. The chain employs TRBV12-3 or TRBV12-4 and TRBJ2-7; D remains ambiguous. The CDR3 is made up of 9 amino acids. The germline V and J ends were trimmed by 11 bases and 7 bases, with 9 bases remaining between them.

This clonotype appeared many times. The genes are TRBV20-1 and TRBJ2-2; 10 bases align to TRBD2. This CDR3 comprises 15 residues. Germline V gene data show CDR1 as DFQATT and CDR2 as SNEGSKA (reference sequence). V was clipped by 0 bases and J by 8 bases; unmatched bases: 6. CDR3 protein: CSARDMASGRGELFF. The CDR3 DNA is TGCAGTGCTAGAGATATGGCTAGCGGGAGAGGGGAGCTGTTTTTT.

The chain joins TRBV20-1 to TRBJ1-1; D unresolved. The CDR3 runs 12 residues. Germline V gene sequence: CDR1 DFQATT, CDR2 SNEGSKA (reference sequence). Trimming took 2 bases from V and 5 from J, leaving 9 bases between them. The CDR3 sequence: CSARLEGTEAFF. The CDR3 nucleotides are TGCAGTGCTAGACTTGAGGGAACTGAAGCTTTCTTT.

This clonotype was counted at least ten times. The chain recombines TRBV20-1 with TRBJ2-3; D may correspond to TRBD1 or TRBD2 (5 bases each). The CDR3 spans 11 residues. CDR1 is DFQATT and CDR2 is SNEGSKA in the germline V gene (reference sequence). V was cut by 5 bases and J by 3 bases, with 6 bases left in between. The CDR3 reads CSAGGTDTQYF. The CDR3 nucleotides are TGCAGTGCTGGGGGAACAGATACGCAGTATTTT.

This chain connects TRBV14 to TRBJ1-1; D remains unclear. CDR1 and CDR2 (germline): SGHDN, FVKESK. The CDR3 has 16 amino acids. The V end lost 0 bases, the J end lost 0 bases, and 11 bases lay between the germline ends. CDR3 nucleotides: TGTGCCAGCAGCCAAGATAGCCCCGGGCTGAACACTGAAGCTTTCTTT. Translated: CASSQDSPGLNTEAFF.

This clonotype was counted a few times. The chain is built from TRBV5-1 and TRBJ2-7, with TRBD2 matching over 7 bases. Germline loops: CDR1 SGHRS, CDR2 YFSETQ. V trimming: 2 bases; J trimming: 6 bases; junction bases outside the gene matches: 8. This CDR3 contains 14 residues. CDR3 in DNA: TGCGCCAGCAGCTTTGCCAGCGGGAATACCGAGCAGTACTTC. This translates into CASSFASGNTEQYF.

This clonotype was detected only a few times. The genes are TRBV19 and TRBJ1-5, with TRBD1 as a possible D gene (5 bases). This CDR3 spans 16 amino acids. V lost 4 bases to trimming and J lost 5 bases, with 18 bases between them. Germline CDR1 is LNHDA and CDR2 is SQIVND (reference sequence). CDR3 DNA sequence: TGTGCCAGTAGTAAAACCGGGCTCAGGGCAGATCAGCCCCAGCATTTT. This translates into CASSKTGLRADQPQHF.

The chain uses TRBV7-9 and TRBJ2-1; no firm D call. The V end was cut by 0 bases, the J end by 2 bases, with 11 bases between. Germline CDR1 is SEHNR and CDR2 is FQNEAQ (reference sequence). This CDR3 comprises 16 residues. The CDR3, as DNA: TGTGCCAGCAGCTTAGCGTTAGGCGAAACCTACAATGAGCAGTTCTTC. Translation: CASSLALGETYNEQFF.